This TCR beta chain was recorded in a study of cytomegalovirus exposure and HLA in healthy donors. The PCR contained 60 Vbeta and 13 Jbeta primers. Measured with immunoSEQ multiplex PCR; TCRdb has only the in-frame clones, and not every one. The sample has roughly 190,000 clones, about 84% seen once. Donors were ostensibly healthy at sampling, although undocumented immune exposures were probable. Sequencing input: PBMCs. This receptor was obtained from a man between 45 and 60 years old in good health and CMV-seronegative.

The DNA for the CDR3 is TGTGCCAGCAGCGCCTTGAGCCCCTATGGCTACACCTTC. Residues: CASSALSPYGYTF. The chain is built from TRBV6-5 and TRBJ1-2; D gene uncertain. V shed 6 bases and J shed 4 bases, with 12 bases lying between them. The CDR3 has 13 amino acids. The V gene's germline CDR1 is MNHEY and CDR2 SVGAGI.